The entry below gives a single T cell receptor (beta chain) sequence along with its context. Its antigen is still unknown. Some clones are missing from TCRdb's copy, which holds only in-frame ones; the method was immunoSEQ multiplex PCR. This table has around 190,000 clones, 92% appearing once. These data are taken from a study of T cell responses to AZD1222 COVID-19 vaccine. The CDR3 has 16 amino acids. The V and J ends lost 3 bases and 6 bases, in that order; junction bases with no gene match: 8. From germline, CDR1 is SNHLY and CDR2 FYNNEI. Findings and caveats of the study: Females made up more of the donors, who were largely white British, and clonal diversity may have come out too low.

This sequence originates from an adult in good health. The source material was peripheral blood, sampled on day 0 of AZD1222 vaccination. V gene TRBV2 combines with J gene TRBJ2-2, with TRBD1 matching 9 bases. In DNA form, the CDR3 reads TGTGCCAGCAGTGACCGACAGGGGGTGGGTCCCGGGGAGCTGTTTTTT. It encodes CASSDRQGVGPGELFF. Full variable domain (missing parts from reference TRBV2 and TRBJ2-2): EPEVTQTPSHQVTQMGQEVILRCVPISNHLYFYWYRQILGQKVEFLVSFYNNEISEKSEIFDDQFSVERPDGSNFTLKIRSTKLEDSAMYFCASSDRQGVGPGELFFGEGSRLTVL.